Below are 13 T cell receptor beta chains sequenced from a single sample in a study of early T cells in non-severe SARS-CoV-2 infection. TCRdb re-called the 5' RACE reads with MiXCR, one entry per CDR3 protein. This table holds about 80,000 distinct CDR3 sequences, over 9% found once. The specimen was whole blood. The receptors come from an adult who was a healthcare worker with PCR-confirmed SARS-CoV-2 infection or an uninfected control (not recorded which).

There are many counts of this clonotype. CDR3 bases: TGTGCCAGCAGTTGGGGCCAGTTATATCAGCCCCAGCATTTT. It yields the protein CASSWGQLYQPQHF. The chain uses TRBV28 and TRBJ1-5, with D perhaps matching TRBD1 (5 bases). There are 14 residues in the CDR3. V was cut by 4 bases and J by 5 bases, with 12 bases left in between. From germline, CDR1 is MDHEN and CDR2 SYDVKM.

This chain joins TRBV6-6 and TRBJ2-7; 7 nucleotides agree with TRBD1. Germline CDR1 and CDR2: MNHNY and SVGAGI (reference sequence). J gave up 0 bases and V 6 bases, and 8 bases lay outside the gene matches. This CDR3 region has 15 residues. The CDR3 loop reads CASSRRDSYSYEQYF. In DNA form, the CDR3 reads TGTGCCAGCAGCCGCCGGGACAGTTACTCCTACGAGCAGTACTTC.

This clonotype was recorded at least ten times. The V gene is TRBV2, the J gene TRBJ2-1, with 9 nucleotides matching TRBD2. The germline gives CDR1 SNHLY, CDR2 FYNNEI. V dropped 4 bases and J dropped 3; count of bases not matched to a gene: 4. The CDR3 totals 15 residues. In nucleotides, the CDR3 is TGTGCCAGCAGTGCGACTAGCGGAAGCTACAATGAGCAGTTCTTC. This translates into CASSATSGSYNEQFF.

The chain employs TRBV20-1 and TRBJ1-1, with D possibly TRBD1 on 5 matching bases. Trimming took off 8 bases at V and 1 base at J, with 17 bases between the two ends. CDR1 and CDR2 (germline): DFQATT, SNEGSKA (reference sequence). There are 14 residues in the CDR3. CDR3 in DNA: TGCAGTTCATCGGGACCCCTAAGGAACACTGAAGCTTTCTTT. This sequence encodes CSSSGPLRNTEAFF.

This clonotype was recorded at least ten times. V is TRBV10-3 and J is TRBJ2-7, with TRBD1 as a possible D gene (5 bases). Germline loops: CDR1 ENHRY, CDR2 SYGVKD. V lost 6 bases and J lost 8, with 23 bases in between. The CDR3 loop spans 15 amino acids. As DNA, the CDR3 is TGTGCCATCAGCGACAGAACCTATGACAGCCCCAAGCAGTACTTC. It encodes CAISDRTYDSPKQYF.

In this sample, this clonotype turned up many times. The chain joins TRBV20-1 to TRBJ2-7, with 8 positions matching TRBD2. The CDR3 consists of 16 residues. Germline CDR1 DFQATT, CDR2 SNEGSKA (reference sequence). Trimming cost V 0 bases and J 2 bases; bases outside gene matches: 9. The DNA for the CDR3 is TGCAGTGCTAGAGATATCAAGAGCGGGAGTCCCTACGAGCAGTACTTC. It codes for CSARDIKSGSPYEQYF.

The sample holds many counts of this clonotype. The V gene is TRBV20-1, the J gene TRBJ2-6; D remains ambiguous. Germline V gene data show CDR1 as DFQATT and CDR2 as SNEGSKA (reference sequence). The V and J ends lost 0 bases and 0 bases respectively, with 3 bases between them. CDR3 length: 14 amino acids. The CDR3 region is CSARDSSGANVLTF. The CDR3 bases are TGCAGTGCTAGAGACAGCTCTGGGGCCAACGTCCTGACTTTC.

This clonotype came up many times. The chain is built from TRBV28 and TRBJ2-5; 8 bases are a match to TRBD2. The V and J ends lost 4 bases and 4 bases, in that order; junction bases with no gene match: 8. CDR1 MDHEN and CDR2 SYDVKM come from the germline V gene. This CDR3 region has 15 residues. CDR3 sequence: CASSSSGGGAETQYF. CDR3 in DNA: TGTGCCAGCAGTTCATCCGGGGGGGGCGCAGAGACCCAGTACTTC.

In this sample, this clonotype turned up many times. The chain has TRBV11-3 and TRBJ2-1; 9 bases fit TRBD2. In germline, CDR1 is SGHNT, CDR2 YENEEA. V trimming: 5 bases; J trimming: 10 bases; junction bases outside the gene matches: 6. The CDR3 length is 13 residues. CDR3 coding DNA: TGTGCCAGCAGCACAGGGACTAGCAGAGAGCAGTTCTTC. Residues: CASSTGTSREQFF.

This clonotype has a handful of counts. The rearrangement links TRBV7-6 to TRBJ2-1; D is unresolved. The V end was cut by 0 bases, the J end by 7 bases, with 7 bases between. Germline V gene sequence: CDR1 SGHVS, CDR2 FNYEAQ. CDR3 length equals 13 residues. CDR3 DNA: TGTGCCAGCAGCTTAGCTTTCCGGAATGAGCAGTTCTTC. Residues: CASSLAFRNEQFF. Full variable domain (outside the CDR3, taken from reference TRBV7-6 and TRBJ2-1): GAGVSQSPRYKVTKRGQDVALRCDPISGHVSLYWYRQALGQGPEFLTYFNYEAQQDKSGLPNDRFSAERPEGSISTLTIQRTEQRDSAMYRCASSLAFRNEQFFGPGTRLTVL.

This clonotype has a count of ten or more. This chain connects TRBV12-3 or TRBV12-4 to TRBJ1-5; 9 bases are shared with TRBD1. The CDR3 is 15 amino acids. Trimming cost V 5 bases and J 4 bases; bases outside gene matches: 6. Here the CDR3 reads CASSRGQGFNQPQHF. DNA of the CDR3: TGTGCCAGCAGTCGGGGACAGGGCTTTAATCAGCCCCAGCATTTT.

This clonotype has a count of ten or more. V and J are TRBV7-8 and TRBJ2-1; D is perhaps TRBD2 (6 bases). The CDR3 length is 11 residues. The V gene lost 5 bases and the J gene lost 9 bases, with 8 bases spanning the gap. In germline, CDR1 is SGHVS, CDR2 FQNEAQ. The CDR3 loop reads CASSRRGEQFF. In nucleotides, the CDR3 is TGTGCCAGCAGCCGGAGGGGTGAGCAGTTCTTC.

The chain carries TRBV28 and TRBJ2-3; 15 nucleotides match TRBD2. This CDR3 has 16 amino acids. The germline CDR1 and CDR2 sequences are MDHEN and SYDVKM. The J segment lost 6 bases and the V segment lost 5 bases, leaving 6 bases of the junction unmatched. The CDR3 DNA sequence: TGTGCCAGCAGTCTGGGACTAGCGGGAGGTTTGGATACGCAGTATTTT. Translating it yields CASSLGLAGGLDTQYF.